Shown below are 8 T cell receptor beta chains from a single sample sequenced in a study of PD-L1 blockade in urothelial cancer. Assay: immunoSEQ multiplex PCR; the TCRdb copy retains only in-frame clones and omits some. The sample records 45,000 to 55,000 clones, about 86% being singletons. As for time point: peripheral blood 6 weeks after treatment start. The source material was PBMCs, sampled around atezolizumab (anti-PD-L1) treatment. The receptors were sampled from a man aged 55-75 years with urothelial cancer.

J is TRBJ1-1 and V is TRBV12-5; D unclear. V lost 7 bases, J lost 0 bases, and 21 bases lay in between. The CDR3 length is 17 residues. The germline V gene has CDR1 LGHNT and CDR2 FRNRAP. Here the CDR3 reads CASALTFQVTVNTEAFF. The DNA of the CDR3 is TGTGCTAGTGCCTTAACTTTTCAGGTGACCGTGAACACTGAAGCTTTCTTT.

In this sample, this clone turned up once. V is TRBV7-2 and J is TRBJ2-7, with a tentative D call TRBD1 (6 bases). V gave up 0 bases and J gave up 4 bases, with 7 bases separating them. Germline CDR1 reads SGHTA; CDR2 reads FQGNSA. The CDR3 totals 13 residues. The CDR3 region is CASSLAQGYEQYF. For the CDR3, the DNA is TGTGCCAGCAGCTTAGCTCAGGGGTACGAGCAGTACTTC. Full variable domain (remainder filled in from reference TRBV7-2 and TRBJ2-7): GAGVSQSPSNKVTEKGKDVELRCDPISGHTALYWYRQSLGQGLEFLIYFQGNSAPDKSGLPSDRFSAERTGGSVSTLTIQRTQQEDSAVYLCASSLAQGYEQYFGPGTRLTVT.

This chain uses TRBV9 with TRBJ2-7; 8 bases map to TRBD1. Trimming removed 0 bases from V and 2 bases from J; junction bases left unmatched: 10. This CDR3 comprises 17 residues. CDR1 and CDR2 from the germline V gene are SGDLS and YYNGEE. In DNA form, the CDR3 reads TGTGCCAGCAGCGTAGAGCAGGCAGGGGGCCGCGCCTACGAGCAGTACTTC. As protein: CASSVEQAGGRAYEQYF.

This chain connects TRBV5-1 to TRBJ2-3; TRBD2 agrees at 8 bases. The trim removed 1 base at V and 1 base at J, leaving 2 bases unmatched. The CDR3 has 15 amino acids. Per germline, CDR1 SGHRS and CDR2 YFSETQ. CDR3 coding DNA: TGCGCCAGCAGCTTGAGGCGGGGGGGCACAGATACGCAGTATTTT. Amino acid sequence: CASSLRRGGTDTQYF.

The chain recombines TRBV7-6 with TRBJ2-2; D is ambiguous. The CDR3 length is 13 residues. Trimming cost V 5 bases and J 4 bases, with 8 bases left between them. Germline V gene lookup returns CDR1 SGHVS and CDR2 FNYEAQ. CDR3 amino acids: CASSPHFTGELFF. The CDR3, as DNA: TGTGCCAGCAGCCCCCATTTCACCGGGGAGCTGTTTTTT. The full variable domain, in which reference TRBV7-6 and TRBJ2-2 provide the parts outside the CDR3, is GAGVSQSPRYKVTKRGQDVALRCDPISGHVSLYWYRQALGQGPEFLTYFNYEAQQDKSGLPNDRFSAERPEGSISTLTIQRTEQRDSAMYRCASSPHFTGELFFGEGSRLTVL.

This chain uses TRBV11-3 with TRBJ2-7, with D perhaps matching TRBD2 (6 bases). Trimming took off 5 bases at V and 4 bases at J, with 9 bases between the two ends. This CDR3 region has 12 residues. The germline V gene encodes CDR1 SGHNT and CDR2 YENEEA. CDR3 coding DNA: TGTGCCAGCAGCCCGGGACTTTACGAGCAGTACTTC. This sequence encodes CASSPGLYEQYF.

As concerns this clone: Other DNA sequences in this sample translate to the same CDR3. The V gene is TRBV5-6, the J gene TRBJ2-3; D is possibly TRBD1 (6 bases). This CDR3 is built from 14 residues. Germline CDR1 reads SGHDT; CDR2 reads YYEEEE. The V and J ends lost 4 bases and 1 base respectively, with 10 bases between them. CDR3 region: CASSLGTRTDTQYF. CDR3 DNA: TGTGCCAGCAGCCTCGGGACACGCACAGATACGCAGTATTTT.

The chain employs TRBV18 and TRBJ1-4; D is possibly TRBD1 (5 bases). Germline lookup yields CDR1 KGHSH and CDR2 LQKENI. Between the trimmed V and J ends, which lost 5 bases and 0 bases, there was a span of 13 bases. The CDR3 extends over 16 amino acids. The CDR3, as DNA: TGTGCCAGCTCATTTTCCCAGGGTGCAACTAATGAAAAACTGTTTTTT. This encodes CASSFSQGATNEKLFF. Full variable domain (outside the CDR3, taken from reference TRBV18 and TRBJ1-4): NAGVMQNPRHLVRRRGQEARLRCSPMKGHSHVYWYRQLPEEGLKFMVYLQKENIIDESGMPKERFSAEFPKEGPSILRIQQVVRGDSAAYFCASSFSQGATNEKLFFGSGTQLSVL.